The 11 T cell receptor beta chains below all came from one sample that was sequenced in a study of blood T cell repertoires in COVID-19. Assay used: immunoSEQ multiplex PCR; TCRdb lists only in-frame clones, some missing. The table includes 300,000 to 400,000 clones, around 86% detected once. Sequencing was carried out using peripheral blood. The receptors were gathered from a man aged 50 or older with active or convalescent COVID-19.

This rearrangement joins TRBV4-2 to TRBJ2-1; TRBD2 might be the D (6 bases). V gave up 0 bases and J gave up 10 bases, with 19 bases separating them. CDR3 length: 16 residues. The germline V gene encodes CDR1 LGHNA and CDR2 YNFKEQ. This CDR3 is CASSQESGRPEGEQFF. The CDR3, as DNA: TGTGCCAGCAGCCAAGAGTCGGGGAGGCCCGAGGGGGAGCAGTTCTTC.

This sequence joins TRBV28 and TRBJ2-5; perhaps TRBD1 as D (6 bases). Germline CDR1 reads MDHEN; CDR2 reads SYDVKM. The CDR3 spans 15 residues. V gave up 5 bases and J gave up 4 bases, with 17 bases separating them. CDR3 coding DNA: TGTGCCAGCAGTCCGGGCAGGGGCCTAAGAGAGACCCAGTACTTC. This encodes CASSPGRGLRETQYF.

This clone was counted a single time. The genes are TRBV3-1 (or the pseudogene TRBV3-2) and TRBJ1-2, with no clear D. The CDR3 is 12 amino acids. CDR1 LGHDT and CDR2 YNNKEL come from the germline V gene (reference sequence). V lost 1 base and J 8 bases, leaving 8 bases between the germline ends. Written as DNA, the CDR3 is TGTGCCAGCAGCCAAGCCCCTACGGGCTACACCTTC. This codes for CASSQAPTGYTF.

This clone was seen a handful of times. The chain joins TRBV7-6 to TRBJ1-6; 7 positions match TRBD1. CDR3 length: 14 residues. Per the germline V gene, CDR1 is SGHVS and CDR2 is FNYEAQ. V lost 1 base, J lost 10 bases, and 4 bases stayed unmatched. This chain's CDR3 is CASSLGQGWSPLHF. CDR3 DNA: TGTGCCAGCAGCTTAGGACAGGGTTGGTCACCCCTCCACTTT.

CDR3 bases: TGCGCCAGCAGCCAAGGACTAGCGGGGGGACCATACTCCTACAATGAGCAGTTCTTC. Protein product: CASSQGLAGGPYSYNEQFF. The V gene is TRBV4-1, the J gene TRBJ2-1; 13 bases align to TRBD2. CDR1 MGHRA and CDR2 YSYEKL come from the germline V gene. The CDR3 sequence is 19 residues long. Trimming at V came to 1 base and at J to 0 bases, leaving 6 bases not matched to a gene.

The chain recombines TRBV29-1 with TRBJ2-1; maybe TRBD2 (5 bases). The CDR3 is 15 residues long. V gave up 4 bases and J gave up 2 bases, with 15 bases separating them. Germline values: CDR1 SQVTM, CDR2 ANQGSEA. The DNA of the CDR3 is TGCAGCGTTGTGGAGCGGCTCGATCCCTACAATGAGCAGTTCTTC. It is translated as CSVVERLDPYNEQFF.

The chain uses TRBV28 and TRBJ1-6; D ambiguous. The CDR3 consists of 14 residues. Germline V gene data show CDR1 as MDHEN and CDR2 as SYDVKM. Trimming shortened V by 2 bases and J by 8 bases, and 10 bases separated the two germline ends. The CDR3 region is CASSLTRLDSPLHF. The CDR3 bases are TGTGCCAGCAGTTTAACAAGACTGGATTCACCCCTCCACTTT. The full variable domain, completed using reference TRBV28 and TRBJ1-6, is DVKVTQSSRYLVKRTGEKVFLECVQDMDHENMFWYRQDPGLGLRLIYFSYDVKMKEKGDIPEGYSVSREKKERFSLILESASTNQTSMYLCASSLTRLDSPLHFGNGTRLTVT.

This clone was found once. The V and J genes are TRBV10-3 and TRBJ1-1; a weak D match, TRBD1 (6 bases). Germline lookup yields CDR1 ENHRY and CDR2 SYGVKD. The CDR3 sequence is 15 residues long. Trimming took 2 bases from V and 1 from J, leaving 11 bases between them. DNA for the CDR3: TGTGCCATCAGTGAGAGGGACAACGGGAACACTGAAGCTTTCTTT. It yields the protein CAISERDNGNTEAFF.

This sequence joins TRBV7-2 and TRBJ1-6; 7 bases are a match to TRBD1. The CDR3 runs to 14 residues. V lost 5 bases to trimming and J lost 7 bases; unmatched junction nucleotides: 5. Germline V gene sequence: CDR1 SGHTA, CDR2 FQGNSA. The CDR3 nucleotides are TGTGCCAGCAGCCTACAGGGGAGGAATTCACCCCTCCACTTT. This codes for CASSLQGRNSPLHF.

V and J are TRBV20-1 and TRBJ2-7, with a weak D call TRBD1 (7 bases). V was clipped by 3 bases and J by 6 bases, with 12 bases between them. CDR3 size: 12 residues. Germline V gene lookup returns CDR1 DFQATT and CDR2 SNEGSKA (reference sequence). CDR3 DNA sequence: TGCAGTGCTAGTGGTCAGGGGGGCGAGCAGTACTTC. It is translated as CSASGQGGEQYF.

This rearrangement joins TRBV5-1 to TRBJ1-6; TRBD1 matches 9 bases. V lost 5 bases to trimming and J lost 6 bases; unmatched junction nucleotides: 6. Germline CDR1 reads SGHRS; CDR2 reads YFSETQ. The CDR3 spans 15 residues. The CDR3 is CASSQVQGANSPLHF. As DNA, the CDR3 is TGCGCCAGCAGTCAGGTACAGGGGGCTAATTCACCCCTCCACTTT.